Below, one T cell receptor beta chain is given with its context. Its antigen is undetermined. At cycle 4 day 1, cycle 7 day 1, and baseline, blood was sampled. The sample is drawn from a study of OX40 agonist ivuxolimab in advanced cancers. Study-wide context: Prior checkpoint blockade (anti-PD-1, anti-PD-L1 or anti-CTLA-4) was permitted; 40% had it. Study observations and caveats: Partial responders at 0.1-3.0 mg/kg showed near-lowest clonal expansion.

Data came from immunoSEQ multiplex PCR; TCRdb stores just in-frame clones and leaves some out. The repertoire holds roughly 97,000 clones, less than 90% seen once, with around 5.5% in the top ten. V shed 6 bases and J shed 4 bases, with 15 bases lying between them. The CDR3 has 14 residues. Germline values: CDR1 MNHEY, CDR2 SVGAGI. The receptor's source is an adult with an advanced solid tumor such as melanoma, head and neck, liver or kidney cancer. This sample comprised CD4+ or CD8+ T cells sorted from blood, obtained in a trial of the OX40 agonist ivuxolimab. The chain uses TRBV6-5 and TRBJ1-2; weak D call: TRBD1 (6 bases). CDR3 region: CASRTDSWGYGYTF. Written as DNA, the CDR3 is TGTGCCAGCAGGACGGACAGCTGGGGCTATGGCTACACCTTC.